This TCR beta chain was retrieved from a study of CD8 T cells in Susac syndrome. Reverse transcription of roughly 0.5 to 1 ug RNA was carried out with random hexamers. An immunoSEQ multiplex PCR generated amplified TCR beta CDR3 products spanning 54 Vbeta and 13 Jbeta. TCRdb itself ran the immunoSEQ multiplex PCR reads through MiXCR, one entry per CDR3 protein. The sample records 200,000 to 250,000 distinct CDR3 sequences, approximately 94% being singletons. This CDR3 comprises 14 residues. Trimming removed 7 bases at V and 0 bases at J, with 12 bases between. CDR1 and CDR2 (germline): MNHEY, SVGEGT. This chain joins TRBV6-2 or TRBV6-3 and TRBJ1-1; D call uncertain. Sequencing was done on a sample of CD4+ T cells from PBMCs. This sequence originates from a human donor with Susac syndrome. Here the CDR3 reads CASNQPPMNTEAFF. CDR3 bases: TGTGCCAGCAACCAGCCCCCAATGAACACTGAAGCTTTCTTT.